This entry describes one TCR beta chain. Clones were sequenced by immunoSEQ multiplex PCR, and TCRdb holds only the in-frame ones, with some missing. The repertoire holds 180,000 or so clones, with about 85% as singletons. Germline V gene lookup returns CDR1 SGHRS and CDR2 YFSETQ. The CDR3 extends over 15 amino acids. J lost 7 bases, V lost 4 bases, and 11 bases had no gene match. This entry belongs to a study of blood T cell repertoires in COVID-19. Study at large: Samples taken during acute and convalescent COVID-19 were collected in the United States, Italy and Spain. PBMCs, B-cell-depleted T cells, or T cells provided the cDNA or gDNA that made up the material.

Seattle participants joined during active infection and were tracked over time. J is TRBJ2-5 and V is TRBV5-1; 9 bases agree with TRBD1. Sequencing used peripheral blood. The receptor comes from a person aged 65-85 years with COVID-19, enrolled during active disease. The DNA for the CDR3 is TGCGCCAGCAGCACCTCTACAGGGGGCTTAGGGACCCAGTACTTC. Translated: CASSTSTGGLGTQYF.